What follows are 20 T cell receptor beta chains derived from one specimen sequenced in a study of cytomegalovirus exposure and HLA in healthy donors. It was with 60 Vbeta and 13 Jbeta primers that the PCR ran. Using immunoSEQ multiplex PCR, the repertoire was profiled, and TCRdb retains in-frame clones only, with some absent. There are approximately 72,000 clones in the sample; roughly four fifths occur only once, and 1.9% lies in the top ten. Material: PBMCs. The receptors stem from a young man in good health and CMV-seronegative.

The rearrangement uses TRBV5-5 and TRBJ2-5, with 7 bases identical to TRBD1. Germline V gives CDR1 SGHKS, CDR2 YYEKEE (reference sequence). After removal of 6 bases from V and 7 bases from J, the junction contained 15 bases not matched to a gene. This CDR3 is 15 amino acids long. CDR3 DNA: TGTGCCAGCATCCCGGGACAGAGCCTCGGGGCGACCCAGTACTTC. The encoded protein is CASIPGQSLGATQYF.

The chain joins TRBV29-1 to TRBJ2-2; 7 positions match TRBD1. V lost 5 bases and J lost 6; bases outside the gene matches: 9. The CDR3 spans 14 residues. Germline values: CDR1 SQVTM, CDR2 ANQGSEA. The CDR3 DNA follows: TGCAGCGTTCCCTCGACAGGGATCGCCGGGGAGCTGTTTTTT. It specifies CSVPSTGIAGELFF.

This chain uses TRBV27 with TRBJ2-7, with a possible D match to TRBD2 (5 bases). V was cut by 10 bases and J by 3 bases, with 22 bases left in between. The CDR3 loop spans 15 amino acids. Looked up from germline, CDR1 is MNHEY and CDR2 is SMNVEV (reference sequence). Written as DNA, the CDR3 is TGTGCCACCAAGCGGTCGGGCCCTGCCGTCTACGAGCAGTACTTC. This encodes CATKRSGPAVYEQYF.

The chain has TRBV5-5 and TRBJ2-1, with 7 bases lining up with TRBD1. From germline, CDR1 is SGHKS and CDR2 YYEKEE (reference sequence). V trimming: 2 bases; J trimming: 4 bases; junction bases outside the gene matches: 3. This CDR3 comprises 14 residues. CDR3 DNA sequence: TGTGCCAGCAGCTTTGGGACAGAGTACAATGAGCAGTTCTTC. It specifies CASSFGTEYNEQFF.

The CDR3 nucleotides are TGTGCCAGCAGCTTAATGGGGAGTGGCGCACTTCAGCCCCAGCATTTT. Translating it yields CASSLMGSGALQPQHF. The chain combines TRBV11-2 with TRBJ1-5; D is unresolved. The CDR3 length is 16 residues. In germline, CDR1 is SGHAT, CDR2 FQNNGV. The V gene lost 2 bases and the J gene lost 6 bases, with 17 bases spanning the gap.

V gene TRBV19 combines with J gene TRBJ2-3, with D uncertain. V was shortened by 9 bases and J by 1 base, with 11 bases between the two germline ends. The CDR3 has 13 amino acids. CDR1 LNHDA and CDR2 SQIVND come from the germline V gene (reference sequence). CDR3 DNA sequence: TGTGCCAGCTCACAGACCCGCACAGATACGCAGTATTTT. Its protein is CASSQTRTDTQYF.

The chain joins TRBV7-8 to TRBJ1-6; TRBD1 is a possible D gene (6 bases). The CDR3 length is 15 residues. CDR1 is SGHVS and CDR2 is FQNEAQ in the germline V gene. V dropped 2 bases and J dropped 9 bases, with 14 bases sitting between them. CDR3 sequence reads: CASSLTQGRSSPLHF. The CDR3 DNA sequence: TGTGCCAGCAGCTTAACCCAGGGGAGAAGTTCACCCCTCCACTTT. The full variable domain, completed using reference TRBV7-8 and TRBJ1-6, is GAGVSQSPRYKVAKRGQDVALRCDPISGHVSLFWYQQALGQGPEFLTYFQNEAQLDKSGLPSDRFFAERPEGSVSTLKIQRTQQEDSAVYLCASSLTQGRSSPLHFGNGTRLTVT.

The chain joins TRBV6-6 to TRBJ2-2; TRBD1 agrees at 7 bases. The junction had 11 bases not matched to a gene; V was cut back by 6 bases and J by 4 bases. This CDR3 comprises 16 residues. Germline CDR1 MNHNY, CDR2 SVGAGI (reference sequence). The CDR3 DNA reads TGTGCCAGCAGCCTCCCCAGGGGGTCGGTCACCGGGGAGCTGTTTTTT. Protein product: CASSLPRGSVTGELFF.

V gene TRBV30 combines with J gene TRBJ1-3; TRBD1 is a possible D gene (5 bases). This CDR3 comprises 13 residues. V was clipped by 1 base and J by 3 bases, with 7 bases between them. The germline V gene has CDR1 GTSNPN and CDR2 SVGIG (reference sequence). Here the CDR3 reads CAWSGQFGNTIYF. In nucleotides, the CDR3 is TGTGCCTGGAGTGGACAGTTTGGAAACACCATATATTTT.

CDR3: CASSSSGTPGNTIYF. In DNA, the CDR3 is TGTGCCAGCAGCTCCTCCGGGACACCTGGAAACACCATATATTTT. This rearrangement joins TRBV7-3 to TRBJ1-3, with a possible D match to TRBD1 (6 bases). CDR3 length: 15 residues. V shed 4 bases and J shed 2 bases, with 12 bases lying between them. Germline assignment: CDR1 SGHTA and CDR2 FQGTGA.

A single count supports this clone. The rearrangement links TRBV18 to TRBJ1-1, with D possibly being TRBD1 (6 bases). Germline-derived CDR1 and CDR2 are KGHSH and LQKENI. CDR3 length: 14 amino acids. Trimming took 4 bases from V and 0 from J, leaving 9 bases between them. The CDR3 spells CASSRNRVNTEAFF. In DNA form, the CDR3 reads TGTGCCAGCTCACGGAACAGGGTGAACACTGAAGCTTTCTTT. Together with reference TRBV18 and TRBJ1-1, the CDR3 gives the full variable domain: NAGVMQNPRHLVRRRGQEARLRCSPMKGHSHVYWYRQLPEEGLKFMVYLQKENIIDESGMPKERFSAEFPKEGPSILRIQQVVRGDSAAYFCASSRNRVNTEAFFGQGTRLTVV.

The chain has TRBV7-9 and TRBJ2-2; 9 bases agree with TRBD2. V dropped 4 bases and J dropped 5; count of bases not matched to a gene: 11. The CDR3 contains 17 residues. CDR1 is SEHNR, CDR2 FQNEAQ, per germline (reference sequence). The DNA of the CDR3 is TGTGCCAGCAGCTCCCGCCCGGGACTAGCTCCAACCGGGGAGCTGTTTTTT. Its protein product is CASSSRPGLAPTGELFF.

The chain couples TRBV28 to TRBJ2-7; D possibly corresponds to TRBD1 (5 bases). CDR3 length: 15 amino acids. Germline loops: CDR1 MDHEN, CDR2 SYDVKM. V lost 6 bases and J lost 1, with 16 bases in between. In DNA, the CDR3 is TGTGCCAGCAGGAAAAGTCAGGGATTTTCCTACGAGCAGTACTTC. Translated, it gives CASRKSQGFSYEQYF. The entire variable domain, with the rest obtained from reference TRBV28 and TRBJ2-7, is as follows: DVKVTQSSRYLVKRTGEKVFLECVQDMDHENMFWYRQDPGLGLRLIYFSYDVKMKEKGDIPEGYSVSREKKERFSLILESASTNQTSMYLCASRKSQGFSYEQYFGPGTRLTVT.

The CDR3 nucleotides read TGTGCCAGCAGAGCACCTAGCAATCAGCCCCAGCATTTT. This gives the protein CASRAPSNQPQHF. The V call is TRBV2, the J call TRBJ1-5; no definite D call. CDR3 size: 13 residues. Trimming took off 6 bases at V and 0 bases at J, with 6 bases between the two ends. Germline values: CDR1 SNHLY, CDR2 FYNNEI.

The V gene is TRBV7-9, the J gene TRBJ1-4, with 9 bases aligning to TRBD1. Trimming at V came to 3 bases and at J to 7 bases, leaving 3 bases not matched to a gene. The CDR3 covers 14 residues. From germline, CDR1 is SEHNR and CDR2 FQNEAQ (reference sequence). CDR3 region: CASSFRDRAEKLFF. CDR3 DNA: TGTGCCAGCAGCTTCCGGGACAGGGCTGAAAAACTGTTTTTT.

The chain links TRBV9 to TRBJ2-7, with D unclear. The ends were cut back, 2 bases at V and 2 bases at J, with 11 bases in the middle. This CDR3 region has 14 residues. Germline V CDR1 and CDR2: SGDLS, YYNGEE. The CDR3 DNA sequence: TGTGCCAGCAGCGTTCAAGCACGCACCTACGAGCAGTACTTC. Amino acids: CASSVQARTYEQYF.

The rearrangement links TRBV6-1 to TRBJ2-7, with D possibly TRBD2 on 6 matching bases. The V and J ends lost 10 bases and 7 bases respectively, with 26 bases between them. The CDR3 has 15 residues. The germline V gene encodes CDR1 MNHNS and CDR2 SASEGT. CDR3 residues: CATREPGTGWYEQYF. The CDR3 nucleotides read TGTGCCACCCGGGAGCCTGGAACGGGGTGGTATGAGCAGTACTTC.

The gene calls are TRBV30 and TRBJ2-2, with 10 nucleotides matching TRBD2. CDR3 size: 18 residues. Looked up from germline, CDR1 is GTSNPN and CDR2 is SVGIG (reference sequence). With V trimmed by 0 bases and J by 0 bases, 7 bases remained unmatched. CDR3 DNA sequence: TGTGCCTGGAGTGTACTTTTGACTAGCGGGTCGAACACCGGGGAGCTGTTTTTT. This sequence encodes CAWSVLLTSGSNTGELFF.

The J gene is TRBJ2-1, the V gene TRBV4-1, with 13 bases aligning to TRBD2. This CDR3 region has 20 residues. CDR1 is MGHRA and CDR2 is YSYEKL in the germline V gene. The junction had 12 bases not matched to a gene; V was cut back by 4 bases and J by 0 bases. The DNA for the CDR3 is TGCGCCAGCAGCCGACTAATCGGGACTAGCGGGATGCTCTCCTACAATGAGCAGTTCTTC. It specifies CASSRLIGTSGMLSYNEQFF.

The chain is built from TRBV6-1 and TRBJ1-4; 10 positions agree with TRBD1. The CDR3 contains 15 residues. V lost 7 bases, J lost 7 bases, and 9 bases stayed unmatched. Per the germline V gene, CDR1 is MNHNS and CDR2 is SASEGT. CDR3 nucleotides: TGTGCCAGCACCAGACAGGGGGCGCGAGTTGAAAAACTGTTTTTT. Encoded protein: CASTRQGARVEKLFF.